This T cell receptor beta chain was identified in a study of cytomegalovirus exposure and HLA in healthy donors (TCRdb year 2017). Some background on the complete study: An earlier analysis of a few hundred of the donors reported 250 to 300 Gb of sequence data and 95 million to 140 million unique TCR beta sequences obtained from 180 million or so T cells. An early release covering approximately 600 HLA-typed donors comprised around 300 gigabases of sequencing data and roughly 85 million unique TCR sequences. Of the 350 to 400 genotyped donors, about 80% fell in the genetic ancestry cluster associated with self-reported Caucasian donors. The aim of the study was to test whether cataloging public T cell receptors could identify signatures of past pathogen exposure. Using immunosequencing, the study profiled T cell repertoires from about 650 subjects and related those repertoires to cytomegalovirus serostatus. Besides the first cohort of around 670 subjects, a separate validation cohort made up of 120 different subjects was used. The study combined high-throughput TCR immunosequencing, statistical association of individual TCRs with disease status, and machine learning to predict cytomegalovirus infection status. To study patterns of TCR occurrence, a later analysis re-analyzed previously published TCR beta repertoires from around 700 donors and added high-resolution HLA genotyping. Rather than using new phenotypic data, the later analysis identified candidate immune exposures from TCR beta sequences and from how often those sequences occurred across donors. In an earlier analysis of several hundred of the donors, high-throughput TCR beta sequencing was used to judge whether each TCR beta V gene segment behaved as functional or pseudogenic. Donor age, sex, ethnicity and CMV serostatus were collected together with the repertoire data. A later genetic analysis used genome-wide SNP genotypes for about three fifths of the 666 donors, treating that subset as a discovery cohort. All discovery cohort repertoires had been generated using a single sequencing platform. Class I and class II HLA loci were covered by the typing at four-digit resolution. Typing coverage varied by locus: roughly 629-640 donors for A, B, C, DRB1 and DQB1; approximately 560 for DQA1; more than 600 for DPA1; some 470 for DPB1. Five DR-DQ haplotypes were treated as single units for association and clustering because of strong linkage in the cohort. On average, 235,054 unique TCR beta nucleotide sequences were sequenced per donor among more than 350 genotyped donors of the cohort, with roughly 18% of those sequences being non-productive. What the study reported, not specific to this receptor: The authors suggested that the approach could potentially be generalized to other disease states and immunological phenotypes. In a later analysis, HLA-associated TCR beta chains were found to be more clonally expanded and to have lower generation probabilities than equally common non-associated chains. A later genetic analysis associated a missense DCLRE1C variant with V-gene and J-gene trimming of TCR beta chains, and an independent cohort replicated the association. For the cohort, immune exposure information was limited to CMV serostatus. In vitro tests confirmed that a few of the cytomegalovirus-associated TCR beta chains recognize cytomegalovirus antigens. Assigning TCR associations to individual alleles was difficult when HLA alleles, especially DR and DQ, strongly co-occurred. In the study, approximately 160 TCR beta chains were listed as associated with cytomegalovirus. According to a later analysis, most CMV-associated TCR beta chains appeared to be HLA-restricted, and the HLA associations seemed to be driven largely by CMV exposure. In a later analysis, some 17,000 TCR beta sequences were associated with specific HLA alleles at a false discovery rate of 0.05. Only TCR beta chains were sequenced in this cohort, and the absence of alpha or paired-chain data limited detectable features. In an earlier analysis of about 600 of the donors, most TCR beta V segments appeared in productive rearrangements about 90% or about 30% of the time, broadly matching IMGT annotations. Most TCR sequences were observed very rarely across donors, whereas some public TCRs were present in many individuals. A group of highly shared sequence variants was considered likely to be a technical artifact of the sequencing pipeline. According to a later analysis, TCR association rates differed among HLA loci, with DRB1 alleles showing the most associated TCRs and HLA-C alleles showing the fewest. Some IMGT-functional V segments, including TRBV6-2 and TRBV6-3, could not be told apart with the 87-base-pair reads, so those segments were excluded. Correlated functional status among segregating V segments might reflect linkage disequilibrium, but an unknown experimental factor could not be ruled out. A further reported finding was that TCR beta sequences accurately predicted the HLA-A and HLA-B alleles for most subjects in the first cohort. Compared with the 666-donor mean, donors in an Asian-associated ancestry cluster had fewer N-insertions in productive TCRs, according to a later genetic analysis. According to a later analysis, parvovirus B19, influenza, CMV and Epstein-Barr virus appeared linked to several top co-occurrence clusters. The presence/absence analyses assumed that sequencing depth was roughly uniform across donors, and that assumption may not be true. The classifier was reported to diagnose cytomegalovirus status with high specificity and sensitivity in both the original and validation cohorts. Because counts were too low, seventeen rarely observed V segments, including chromosome 9 orphons, were excluded from the earlier analysis of about 500 of the donors. Because HLA typing was unavailable for some donors at each locus, only the typed subset was used in association tests.

CDR1 and CDR2 are drawn from the germline V gene: SGHTA, FQGNSA. The trim is 5 bases for V and 6 bases for J, with a gap of 11 bases between the germline ends. The CDR3 spans 13 residues, from the cysteine through the phenylalanine. Here the CDR3 DNA is all that survives: 39 bases in frame from base 1. The cohort consisted of approximately 690 healthy bone marrow donors. At the time of sampling, all cohort members were nominally healthy, though unrecorded immune exposures were likely present. The donor tested CMV seropositive and was one of the 289 seropositive cohort members. Each donor provided a peripheral blood sample, and peripheral blood mononuclear cells were used for TCR beta sequencing. The Qiagen DNeasy Blood Extraction Kit was used to extract genomic DNA from the blood cell samples. The receptor library was made with the immunoSEQ multiplex PCR assay. A mixture of 60 forward primers for TCR Vbeta segments and 13 reverse primers for TCR Jbeta segments was used in the multiplex PCR. The CDR3 region of rearranged TCR beta genes was amplified from genomic DNA by a multiplex PCR assay. The amplified TCR beta libraries were sequenced on the Illumina HiSeq System as 87-base-pair reads. Regarding the original processing steps: In a later analysis, 77 million or so unique TCR beta chains were counted across the approximately 620 repertoires, and approximately 11 million of these chains were shared by at least two donors. To remove PCR and sequencing errors, raw reads were error-corrected and collapsed into unique sequences using a nearest-neighbor algorithm that merged closely related sequences. Alignment of CDR3 sequences to IMGT reference sequences was used to assign V, D and J gene segments. For a sequence to be retained, a match of at least six nucleotides to both a V gene segment and a J gene segment was required. A rearrangement counted as productive if the CDR3 had no stop codons and remained in frame with V and J, and every other rearrangement counted as non-productive. CDR3 was defined according to IMGT convention as the region running from the second conserved V-encoded cysteine to the conserved J-encoded phenylalanine. The earlier analysis of around 640 of the donors excluded sequences that lacked an unambiguous match to a single V gene segment. An earlier analysis of several hundred of the donors called V segments functional above 56.7% productive rearrangements and segregating when the between-donor standard deviation exceeded 5%. A statistical classification framework was built to diagnose cytomegalovirus status from the catalog of TCR beta chain sequences. V and J gene assignment, in a later analysis, came from comparing TCR nucleotide sequences with IMGT/GENE-DB human TR gene sequences. The TCRdist pipeline was used in a later analysis to assign CDR3 sequences and most-parsimonious VDJ recombination scenarios. In a later analysis, each TCR beta chain was defined by its CDR3 amino acid sequence together with its V-gene family, and reads without a unique V-gene family were excluded. A later analysis removed roughly 590 highly shared, low-generation-probability nucleotide sequences to deal with suspected cross-contamination and a sequencing artifact. For each public chain, a later analysis derived a clonal expansion index from normalized ranks of inferred template counts within each repertoire. A later analysis computed generation probabilities with a VDJ recombination model fitted to out-of-frame rearrangements, and checked the results against IGoR. A later analysis scored TCR-TCR, TCR-HLA and TCR-CMV co-occurrence with hypergeometric tests, applying a repertoire-size bias correction to TCR pairs. To estimate false discovery rates, a later analysis permuted the HLA or CMV assignments 20 times. In a later analysis, co-occurring TCRs were grouped with DBSCAN, and TCRdist sequence similarity was added when clustering was performed within HLA-allele-positive subsets. Co-occurrence clustering excluded repertoires with fewer than 30,000 or more than 120,000 public chains, plus five with anomalous nucleotide sharing. Not all clones reach the TCRdb copy of this immuneACCESS table, which keeps in-frame sequences only. Checked studies attribute under half of the gap to unresolved V genes and leave the rest unexplained. For V, J and clone size, that table is used; D and trimming come from the DNA. The sample records 170,000 or so clones, roughly 79% of which are singletons. The top ten clonotypes cover over 3% of the sample.

This clone appeared a few times. What this receptor recognizes is not known. The input lacks base qualities; no much larger clone sits a single base away. Input material: PBMCs. The sequence came from a woman in her 50s in good health and CMV-seropositive. The rearrangement combines TRBV7-2 with TRBJ1-3; the D gene assignment is ambiguous. The DNA reads as follows: TGTGCCAGCAGCCCGGGCGGGGTAAACACCATATATTTT. Its coded protein is CASSPGGVNTIYF.